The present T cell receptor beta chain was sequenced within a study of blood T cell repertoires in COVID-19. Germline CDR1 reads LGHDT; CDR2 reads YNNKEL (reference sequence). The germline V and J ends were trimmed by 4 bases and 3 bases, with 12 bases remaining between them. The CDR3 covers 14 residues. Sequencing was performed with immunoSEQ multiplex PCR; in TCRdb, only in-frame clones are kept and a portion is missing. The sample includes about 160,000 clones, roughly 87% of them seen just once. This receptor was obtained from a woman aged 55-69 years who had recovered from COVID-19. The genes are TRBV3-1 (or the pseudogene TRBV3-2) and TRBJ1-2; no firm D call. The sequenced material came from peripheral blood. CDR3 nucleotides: TGTGCCAGCAGCCCATCCGGTCGGGACTATGGCTACACCTTC. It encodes CASSPSGRDYGYTF.